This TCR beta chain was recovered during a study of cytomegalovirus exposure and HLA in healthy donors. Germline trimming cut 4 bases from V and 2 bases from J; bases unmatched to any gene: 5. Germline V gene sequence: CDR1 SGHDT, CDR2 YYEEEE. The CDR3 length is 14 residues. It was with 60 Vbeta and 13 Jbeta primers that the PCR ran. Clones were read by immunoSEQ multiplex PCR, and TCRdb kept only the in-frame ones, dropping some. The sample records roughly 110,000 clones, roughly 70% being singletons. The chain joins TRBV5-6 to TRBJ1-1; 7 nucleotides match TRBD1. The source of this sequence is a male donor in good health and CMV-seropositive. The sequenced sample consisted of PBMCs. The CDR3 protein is CASSPGTANTEAFF. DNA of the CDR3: TGTGCCAGCAGCCCCGGGACAGCTAACACTGAAGCTTTCTTT. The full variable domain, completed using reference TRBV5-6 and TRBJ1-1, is DAGVTQSPTHLIKTRGQQVTLRCSPKSGHDTVSWYQQALGQGPQFIFQYYEEEERQRGNFPDRFSGHQFPNYSSELNVNALLLGDSALYLCASSPGTANTEAFFGQGTRLTVV.